This TCR beta chain emerged from a study of T cell changes during pregnancy in multiple sclerosis. Some clones are missing from TCRdb's copy, which holds only in-frame ones; the method was immunoSEQ multiplex PCR. Of about 55,000 clones in the sample, 94% are singletons; the top ten hold around 3.5%. The table lists this clone with a count of one. Trimming removed 5 bases from V and 4 bases from J; junction bases left unmatched: 8. Germline V lookup: CDR1 SGHTA, CDR2 FQGNSA. The CDR3 spans 15 residues. Here the sequenced sample was CD8+ T cells from peripheral blood mononuclear cells, taken in the third trimester of pregnancy. This receptor was obtained from a female donor with multiple sclerosis, enrolled in a pregnancy study. The chain combines TRBV7-2 with TRBJ2-3; 8 positions match TRBD2. In DNA, the CDR3 is TGTGCCAGCAGCCCAATAGCGGGAAGAGCAGATACGCAGTATTTT. It yields the protein CASSPIAGRADTQYF. Based on the CDR3 plus reference TRBV7-2 and TRBJ2-3, the full variable domain is GAGVSQSPSNKVTEKGKDVELRCDPISGHTALYWYRQSLGQGLEFLIYFQGNSAPDKSGLPSDRFSAERTGGSVSTLTIQRTQQEDSAVYLCASSPIAGRADTQYFGPGTRLTVL.